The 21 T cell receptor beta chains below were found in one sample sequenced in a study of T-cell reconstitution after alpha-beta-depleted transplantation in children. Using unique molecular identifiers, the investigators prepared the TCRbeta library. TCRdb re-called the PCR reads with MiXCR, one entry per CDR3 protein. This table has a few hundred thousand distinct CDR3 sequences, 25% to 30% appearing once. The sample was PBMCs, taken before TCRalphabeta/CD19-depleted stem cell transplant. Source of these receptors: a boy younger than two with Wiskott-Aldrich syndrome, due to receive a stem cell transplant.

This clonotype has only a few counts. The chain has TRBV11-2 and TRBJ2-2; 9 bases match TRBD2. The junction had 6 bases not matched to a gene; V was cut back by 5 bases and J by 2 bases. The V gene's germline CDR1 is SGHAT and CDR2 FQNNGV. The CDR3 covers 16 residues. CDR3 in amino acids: CASSIRLAANTGELFF. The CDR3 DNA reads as TGTGCCAGCAGCATTAGACTAGCGGCTAACACCGGGGAGCTGTTTTTT. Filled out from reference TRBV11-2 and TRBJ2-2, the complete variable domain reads EAGVAQSPRYKIIEKRQSVAFWCNPISGHATLYWYQQILGQGPKLLIQFQNNGVVDDSQLPKDRFSAERLKGVDSTLKIQPAKLEDSAVYLCASSIRLAANTGELFFGEGSRLTVL.

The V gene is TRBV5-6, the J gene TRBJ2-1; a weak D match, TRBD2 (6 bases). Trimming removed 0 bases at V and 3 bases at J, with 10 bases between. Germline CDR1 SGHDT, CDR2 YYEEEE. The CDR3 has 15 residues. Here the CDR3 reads CASSLVLARYNEQFF. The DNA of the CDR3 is TGTGCCAGCAGCTTGGTCCTAGCGCGCTACAATGAGCAGTTCTTC. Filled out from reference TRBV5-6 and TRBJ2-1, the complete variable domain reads DAGVTQSPTHLIKTRGQQVTLRCSPKSGHDTVSWYQQALGQGPQFIFQYYEEEERQRGNFPDRFSGHQFPNYSSELNVNALLLGDSALYLCASSLVLARYNEQFFGPGTRLTVL.

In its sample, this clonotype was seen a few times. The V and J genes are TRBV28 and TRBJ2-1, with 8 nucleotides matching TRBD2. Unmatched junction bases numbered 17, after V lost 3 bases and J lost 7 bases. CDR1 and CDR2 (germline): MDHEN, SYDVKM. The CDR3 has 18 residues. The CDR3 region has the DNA TGTGCCAGCAGTTTGGGGGGGGGACTAGGTACCAGGGGAAATGAGCAGTTCTTC. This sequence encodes CASSLGGGLGTRGNEQFF.

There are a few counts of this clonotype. The CDR3 here is CAISPSGNTIYF. Here the CDR3 DNA reads TGTGCCATATCGCCCTCTGGAAACACCATATATTTT. The chain uses TRBV10-3 and TRBJ1-3; D gene unclear. The V end was cut by 9 bases, the J end by 0 bases, with 6 bases between. The germline gives CDR1 ENHRY, CDR2 SYGVKD. The CDR3 is 12 amino acids.

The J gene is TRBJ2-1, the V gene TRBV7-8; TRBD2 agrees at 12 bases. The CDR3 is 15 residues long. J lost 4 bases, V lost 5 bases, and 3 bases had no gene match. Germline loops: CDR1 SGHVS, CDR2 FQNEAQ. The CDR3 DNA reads TGTGCCAGCAGCAAGGGACTAGCGGGTTACAATGAGCAGTTCTTC. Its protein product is CASSKGLAGYNEQFF.

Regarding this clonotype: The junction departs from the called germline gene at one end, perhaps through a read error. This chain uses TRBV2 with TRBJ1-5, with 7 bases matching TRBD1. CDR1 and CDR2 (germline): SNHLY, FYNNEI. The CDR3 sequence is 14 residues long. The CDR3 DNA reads TGTGCCAGCAGCGAAGACAGGGGCAATCAGCCCCAGCATTTT. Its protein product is CASSEDRGNQPQHF.

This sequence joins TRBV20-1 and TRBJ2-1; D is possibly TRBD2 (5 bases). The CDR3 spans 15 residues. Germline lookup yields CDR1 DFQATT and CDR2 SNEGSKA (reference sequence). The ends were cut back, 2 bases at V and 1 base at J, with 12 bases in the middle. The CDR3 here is CSARTLSGSYNEQFF. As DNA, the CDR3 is TGCAGTGCTAGAACCCTAAGCGGTTCCTACAATGAGCAGTTCTTC.

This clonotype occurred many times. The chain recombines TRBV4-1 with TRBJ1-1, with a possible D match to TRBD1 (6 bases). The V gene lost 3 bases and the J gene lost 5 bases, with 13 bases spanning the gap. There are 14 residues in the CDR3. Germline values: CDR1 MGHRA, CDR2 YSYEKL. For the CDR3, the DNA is TGCGCCAGCAGCCATGGTACAGGGAGGACTGAAGCTTTCTTT. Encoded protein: CASSHGTGRTEAFF.

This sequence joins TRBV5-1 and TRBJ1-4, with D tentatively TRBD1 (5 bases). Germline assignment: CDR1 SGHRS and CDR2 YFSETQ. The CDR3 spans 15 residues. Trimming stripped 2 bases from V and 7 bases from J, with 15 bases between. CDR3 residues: CASSFGDPRFEKLFF. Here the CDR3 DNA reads TGCGCCAGCAGCTTTGGGGACCCCCGTTTTGAAAAACTGTTTTTT.

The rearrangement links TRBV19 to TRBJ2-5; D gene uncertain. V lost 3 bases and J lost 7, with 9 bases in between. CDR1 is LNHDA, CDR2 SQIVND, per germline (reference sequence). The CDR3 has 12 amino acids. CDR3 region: CASSIISGTQYF. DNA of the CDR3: TGTGCCAGTAGTATTATCTCCGGGACCCAGTACTTC.

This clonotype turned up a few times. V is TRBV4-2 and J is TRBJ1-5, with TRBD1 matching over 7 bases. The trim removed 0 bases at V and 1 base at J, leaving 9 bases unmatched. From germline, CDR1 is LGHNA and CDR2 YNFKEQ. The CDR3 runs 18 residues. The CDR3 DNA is TGTGCCAGCAGCCAAGATGGCCCGGGACAGTTGAGCAATCAGCCCCAGCATTTT. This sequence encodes CASSQDGPGQLSNQPQHF.

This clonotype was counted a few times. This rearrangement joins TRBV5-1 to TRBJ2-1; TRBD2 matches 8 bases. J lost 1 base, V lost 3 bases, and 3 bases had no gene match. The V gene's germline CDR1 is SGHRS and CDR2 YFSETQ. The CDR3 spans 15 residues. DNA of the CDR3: TGCGCCAGCAGCTGGCCTAGCGGGTCCTACAATGAGCAGTTCTTC. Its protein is CASSWPSGSYNEQFF.

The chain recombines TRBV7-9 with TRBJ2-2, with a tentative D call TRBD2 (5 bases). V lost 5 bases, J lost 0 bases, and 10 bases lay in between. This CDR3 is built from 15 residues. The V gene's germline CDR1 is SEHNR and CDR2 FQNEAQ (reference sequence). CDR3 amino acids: CASSPAVANTGELFF. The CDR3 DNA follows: TGTGCCAGCAGCCCAGCGGTAGCGAACACCGGGGAGCTGTTTTTT.

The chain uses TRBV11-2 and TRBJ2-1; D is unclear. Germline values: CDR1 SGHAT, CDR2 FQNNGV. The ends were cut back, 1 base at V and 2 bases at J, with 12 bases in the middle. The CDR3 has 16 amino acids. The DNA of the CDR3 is TGTGCCAGCAGCTTAGGTCGCCGGAGTGCCTACAATGAGCAGTTCTTC. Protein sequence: CASSLGRRSAYNEQFF.

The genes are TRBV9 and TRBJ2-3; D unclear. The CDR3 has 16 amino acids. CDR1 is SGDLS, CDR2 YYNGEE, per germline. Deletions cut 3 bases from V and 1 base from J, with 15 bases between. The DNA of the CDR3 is TGTGCCAGCAGCGCGGCGGCGCGACCGGGCACAGATACGCAGTATTTT. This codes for CASSAAARPGTDTQYF.

The CDR3 region is CASRPREGGYGYTF. In DNA, the CDR3 is TGTGCCAGCAGACCTCGGGAGGGGGGCTATGGCTACACCTTC. The rearrangement uses TRBV6-1 and TRBJ1-2, with a possible D match to TRBD1 (6 bases). Trimming took off 6 bases at V and 4 bases at J, with 15 bases between the two ends. Germline V gene lookup returns CDR1 MNHNS and CDR2 SASEGT. The CDR3 totals 14 residues.

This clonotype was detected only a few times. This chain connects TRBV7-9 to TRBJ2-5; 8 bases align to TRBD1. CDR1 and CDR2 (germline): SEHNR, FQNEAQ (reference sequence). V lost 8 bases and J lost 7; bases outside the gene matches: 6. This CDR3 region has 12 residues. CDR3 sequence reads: CASDRGDRTQYF. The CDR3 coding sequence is TGTGCCAGCGACAGGGGTGATAGGACCCAGTACTTC.

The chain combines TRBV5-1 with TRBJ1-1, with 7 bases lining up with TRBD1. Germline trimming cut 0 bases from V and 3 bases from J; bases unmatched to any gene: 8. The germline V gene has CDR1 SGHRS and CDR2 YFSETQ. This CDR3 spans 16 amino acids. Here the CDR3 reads CASSLGYRGRDTEAFF. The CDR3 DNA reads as TGCGCCAGCAGCTTGGGTTACAGGGGTAGAGACACTGAAGCTTTCTTT.

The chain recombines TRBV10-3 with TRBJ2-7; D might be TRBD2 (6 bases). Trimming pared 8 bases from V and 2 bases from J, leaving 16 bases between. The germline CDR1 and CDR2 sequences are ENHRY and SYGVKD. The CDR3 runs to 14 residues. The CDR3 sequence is CAILTGVITYEQYF. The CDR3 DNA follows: TGTGCCATCCTCACGGGGGTAATAACCTACGAGCAGTACTTC.

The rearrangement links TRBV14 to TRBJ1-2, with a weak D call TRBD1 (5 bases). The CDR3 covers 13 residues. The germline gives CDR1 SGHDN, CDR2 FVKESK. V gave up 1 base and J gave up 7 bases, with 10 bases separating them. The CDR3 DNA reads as TGTGCCAGCAGCCAAGCCAGGGTCGGTGGCTACACCTTC. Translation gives CASSQARVGGYTF.

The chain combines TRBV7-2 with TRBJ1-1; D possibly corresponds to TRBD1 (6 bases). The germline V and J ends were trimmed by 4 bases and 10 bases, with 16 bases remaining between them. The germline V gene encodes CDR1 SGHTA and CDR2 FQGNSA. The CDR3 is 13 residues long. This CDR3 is CASSWTQGIIAFF. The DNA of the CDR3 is TGTGCCAGCAGCTGGACCCAGGGGATAATAGCTTTCTTT. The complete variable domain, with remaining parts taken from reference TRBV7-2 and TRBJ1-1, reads GAGVSQSPSNKVTEKGKDVELRCDPISGHTALYWYRQSLGQGLEFLIYFQGNSAPDKSGLPSDRFSAERTGGSVSTLTIQRTQQEDSAVYLCASSWTQGIIAFFGQGTRLTVV.